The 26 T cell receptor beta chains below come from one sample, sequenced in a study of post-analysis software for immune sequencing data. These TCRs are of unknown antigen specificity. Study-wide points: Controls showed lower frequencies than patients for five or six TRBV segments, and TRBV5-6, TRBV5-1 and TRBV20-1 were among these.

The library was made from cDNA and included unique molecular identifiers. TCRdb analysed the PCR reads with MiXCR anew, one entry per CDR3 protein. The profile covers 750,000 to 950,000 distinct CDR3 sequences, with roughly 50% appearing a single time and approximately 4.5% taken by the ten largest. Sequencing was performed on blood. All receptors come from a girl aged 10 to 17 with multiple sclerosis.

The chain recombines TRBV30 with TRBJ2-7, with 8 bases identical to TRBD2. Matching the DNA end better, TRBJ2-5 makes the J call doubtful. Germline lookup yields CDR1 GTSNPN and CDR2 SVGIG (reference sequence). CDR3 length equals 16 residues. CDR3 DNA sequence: TGTGCCTGGACTCCAGGGACTAGAAGGTCTGAAGAGACCCAGTACTTC. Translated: CAWTPGTRRSEETQYF.

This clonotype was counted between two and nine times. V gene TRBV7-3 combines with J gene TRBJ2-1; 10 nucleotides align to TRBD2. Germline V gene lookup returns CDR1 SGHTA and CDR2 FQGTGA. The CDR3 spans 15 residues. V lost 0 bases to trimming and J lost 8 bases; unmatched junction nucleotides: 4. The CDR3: CASSLTSGGIYEQFF. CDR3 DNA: TGTGCCAGCAGCTTAACTAGCGGGGGGATCTATGAGCAGTTCTTC.

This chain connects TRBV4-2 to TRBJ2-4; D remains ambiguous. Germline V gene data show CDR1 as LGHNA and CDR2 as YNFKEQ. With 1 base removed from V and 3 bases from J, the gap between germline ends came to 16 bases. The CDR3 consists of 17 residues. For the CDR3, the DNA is TGTGCCAGCAGCCAAGGTGGGATTGGAATGAGCAAAAACATTCAGTACTTC. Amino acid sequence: CASSQGGIGMSKNIQYF.

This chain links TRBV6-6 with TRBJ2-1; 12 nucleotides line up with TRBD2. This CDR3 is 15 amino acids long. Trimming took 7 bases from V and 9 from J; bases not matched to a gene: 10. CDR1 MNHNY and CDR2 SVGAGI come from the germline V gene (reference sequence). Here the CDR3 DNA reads TGTGCCAGCACACAAGGCCTAGCGGGAGGGAGTGAGCAGTTCTTC. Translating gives CASTQGLAGGSEQFF.

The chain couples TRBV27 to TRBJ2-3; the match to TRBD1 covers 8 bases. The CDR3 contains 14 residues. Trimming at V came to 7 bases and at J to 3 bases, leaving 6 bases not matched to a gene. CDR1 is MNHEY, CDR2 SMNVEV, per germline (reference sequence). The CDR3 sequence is CASTRQGNTDTQYF. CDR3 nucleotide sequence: TGTGCCAGCACCAGACAGGGGAATACAGATACGCAGTATTTT.

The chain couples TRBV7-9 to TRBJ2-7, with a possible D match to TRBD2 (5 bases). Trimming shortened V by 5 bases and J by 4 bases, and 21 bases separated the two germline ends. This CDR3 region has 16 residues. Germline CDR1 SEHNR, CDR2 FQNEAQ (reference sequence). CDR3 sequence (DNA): TGTGCCAGCAGCCATAGGTCTGCGGGCGTCTGGTACGAGCAGTACTTC. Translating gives CASSHRSAGVWYEQYF. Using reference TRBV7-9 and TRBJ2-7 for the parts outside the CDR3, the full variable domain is DTGVSQNPRHKITKRGQNVTFRCDPISEHNRLYWYRQTLGQGPEFLTYFQNEAQLEKSRLLSDRFSAERPKGSFSTLEIQRTEQGDSAMYLCASSHRSAGVWYEQYFGPGTRLTVT.

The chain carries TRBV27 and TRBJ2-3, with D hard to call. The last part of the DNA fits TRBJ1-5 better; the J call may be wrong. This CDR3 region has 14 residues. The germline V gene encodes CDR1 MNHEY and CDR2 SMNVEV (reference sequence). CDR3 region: CASSWTSVTDTQHF. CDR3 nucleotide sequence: TGTGCCAGCAGCTGGACTAGCGTTACAGATACGCAGCATTTT.

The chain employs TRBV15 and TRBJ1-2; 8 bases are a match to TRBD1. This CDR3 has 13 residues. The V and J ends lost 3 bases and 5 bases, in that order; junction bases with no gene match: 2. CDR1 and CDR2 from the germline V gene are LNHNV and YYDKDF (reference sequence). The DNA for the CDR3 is TGTGCCACCAGCAGCAGGGGGCAATATGGCTACACCTTC. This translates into CATSSRGQYGYTF.

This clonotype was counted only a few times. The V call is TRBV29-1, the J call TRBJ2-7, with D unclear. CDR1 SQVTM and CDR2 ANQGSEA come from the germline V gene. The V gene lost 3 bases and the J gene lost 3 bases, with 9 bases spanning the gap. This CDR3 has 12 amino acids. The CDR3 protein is CSVEVSIYEQYF. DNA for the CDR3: TGCAGCGTTGAGGTCTCGATCTACGAGCAGTACTTC.

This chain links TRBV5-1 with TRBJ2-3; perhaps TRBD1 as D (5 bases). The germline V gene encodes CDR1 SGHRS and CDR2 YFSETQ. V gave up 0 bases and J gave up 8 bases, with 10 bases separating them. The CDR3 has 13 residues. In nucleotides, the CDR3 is TGCGCCAGCAGCTTGGGGTTAGGGGCTACGCAGTATTTT. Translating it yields CASSLGLGATQYF.

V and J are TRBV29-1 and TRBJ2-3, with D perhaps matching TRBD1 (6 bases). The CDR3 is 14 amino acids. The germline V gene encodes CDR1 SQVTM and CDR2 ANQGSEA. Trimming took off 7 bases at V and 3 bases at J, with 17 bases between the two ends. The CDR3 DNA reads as TGCAGCGCTGATAGACAGGTTCTAACAGATACGCAGTATTTT. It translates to CSADRQVLTDTQYF.

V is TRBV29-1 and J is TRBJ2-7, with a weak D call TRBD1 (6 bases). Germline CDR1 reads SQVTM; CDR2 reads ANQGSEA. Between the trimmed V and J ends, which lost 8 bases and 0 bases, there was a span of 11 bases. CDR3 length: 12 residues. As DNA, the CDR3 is TGCAGCACTCGGGACAACTCCTACGAGCAGTACTTC. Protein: CSTRDNSYEQYF.

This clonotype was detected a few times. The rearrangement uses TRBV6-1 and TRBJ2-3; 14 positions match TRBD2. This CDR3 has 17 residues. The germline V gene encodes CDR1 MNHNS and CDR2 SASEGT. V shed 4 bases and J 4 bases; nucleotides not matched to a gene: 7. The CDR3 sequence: CASSVRTSGGISDTQYF. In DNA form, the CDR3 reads TGTGCCAGCAGTGTCCGGACTAGCGGGGGGATCTCAGATACGCAGTATTTT.

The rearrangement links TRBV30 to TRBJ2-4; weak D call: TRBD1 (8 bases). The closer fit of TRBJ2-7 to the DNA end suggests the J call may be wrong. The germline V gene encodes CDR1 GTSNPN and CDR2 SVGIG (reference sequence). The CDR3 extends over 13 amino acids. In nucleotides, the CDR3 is TGTGCCTGGAGTGAACAGGGGGGGGTCGAGCAGTACTTC. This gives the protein CAWSEQGGVEQYF.

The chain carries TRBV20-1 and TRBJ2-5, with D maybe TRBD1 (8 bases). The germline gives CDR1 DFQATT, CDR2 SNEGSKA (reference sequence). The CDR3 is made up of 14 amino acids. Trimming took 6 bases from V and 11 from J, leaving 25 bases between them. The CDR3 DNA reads TGCAGTGCCAGGGGGCTAGCGGACACCAATGAGCAGTACTTC. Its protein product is CSARGLADTNEQYF.

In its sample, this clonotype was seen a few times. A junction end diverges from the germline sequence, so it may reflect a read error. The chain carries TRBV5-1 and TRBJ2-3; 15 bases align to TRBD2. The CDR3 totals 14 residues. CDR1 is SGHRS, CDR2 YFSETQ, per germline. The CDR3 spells CASSPGLAGGTQYF. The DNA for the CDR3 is TGTGCCAGCAGCCCGGGACTAGCGGGGGGTACGCAGTATTTT.

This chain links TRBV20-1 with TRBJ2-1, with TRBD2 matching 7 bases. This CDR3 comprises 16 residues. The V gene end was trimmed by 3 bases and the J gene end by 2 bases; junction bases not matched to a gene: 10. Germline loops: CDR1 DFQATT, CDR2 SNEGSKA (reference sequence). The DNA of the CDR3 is TGCAGTGCTAGCCATGGGGGGGGTGATGCCTACAATGAGCAGTTCTTC. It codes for CSASHGGGDAYNEQFF.

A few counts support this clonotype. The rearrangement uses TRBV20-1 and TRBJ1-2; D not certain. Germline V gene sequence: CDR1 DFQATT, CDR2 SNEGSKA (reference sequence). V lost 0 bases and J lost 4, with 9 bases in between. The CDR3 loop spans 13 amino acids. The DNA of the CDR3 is TGCAGTGCTAGAGATCCCAGGAGCTATGGCTACACCTTC. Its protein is CSARDPRSYGYTF.

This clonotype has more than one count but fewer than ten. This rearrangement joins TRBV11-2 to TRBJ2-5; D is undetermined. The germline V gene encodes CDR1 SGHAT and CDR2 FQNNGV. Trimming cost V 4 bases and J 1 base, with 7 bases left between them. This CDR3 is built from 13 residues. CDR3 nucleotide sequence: TGTGCCAGCAGCTCATTCCGCCAAGAGACCCAGTACTTC. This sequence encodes CASSSFRQETQYF.

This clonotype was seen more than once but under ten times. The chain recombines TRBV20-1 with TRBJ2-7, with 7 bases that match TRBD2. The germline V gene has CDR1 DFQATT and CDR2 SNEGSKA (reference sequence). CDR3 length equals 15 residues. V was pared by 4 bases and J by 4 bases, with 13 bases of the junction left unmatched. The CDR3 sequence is CSATHARERQYEQYF. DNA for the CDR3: TGCAGTGCTACCCATGCGCGGGAGAGACAATACGAGCAGTACTTC.

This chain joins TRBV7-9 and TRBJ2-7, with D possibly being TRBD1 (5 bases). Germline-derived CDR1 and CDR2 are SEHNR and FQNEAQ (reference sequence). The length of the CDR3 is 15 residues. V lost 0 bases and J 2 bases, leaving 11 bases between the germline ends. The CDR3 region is CASSLAGALPYEQYF. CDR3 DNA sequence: TGTGCCAGCAGCTTAGCAGGGGCCTTACCCTACGAGCAGTACTTC.

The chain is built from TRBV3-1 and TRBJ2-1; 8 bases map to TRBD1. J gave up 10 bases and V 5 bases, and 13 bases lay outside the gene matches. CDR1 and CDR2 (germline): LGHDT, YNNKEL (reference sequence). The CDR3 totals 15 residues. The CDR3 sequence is CASSKGQAAQKEQFF. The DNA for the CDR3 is TGTGCCAGCAGCAAGGGACAGGCGGCCCAGAAAGAGCAGTTCTTC.

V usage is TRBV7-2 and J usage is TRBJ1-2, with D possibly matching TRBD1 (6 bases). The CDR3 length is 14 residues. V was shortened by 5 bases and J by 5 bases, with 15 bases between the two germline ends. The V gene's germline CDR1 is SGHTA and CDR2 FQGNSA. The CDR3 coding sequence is TGTGCCAGCAGCCCTGGGACAAATGGGTATGGCTACACCTTC. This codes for CASSPGTNGYGYTF.

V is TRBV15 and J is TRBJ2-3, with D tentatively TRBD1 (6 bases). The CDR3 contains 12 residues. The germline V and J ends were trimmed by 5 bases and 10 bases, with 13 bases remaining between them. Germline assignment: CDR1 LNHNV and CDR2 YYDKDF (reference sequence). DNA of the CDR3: TGTGCCACCAGCCCTAACAGGGTAGCGCAGTATTTT. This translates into CATSPNRVAQYF.

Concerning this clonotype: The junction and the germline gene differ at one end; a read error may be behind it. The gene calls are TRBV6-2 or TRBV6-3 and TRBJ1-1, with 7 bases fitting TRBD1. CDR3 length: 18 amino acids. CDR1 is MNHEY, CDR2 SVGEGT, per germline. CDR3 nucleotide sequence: TGTGCCAGCAGCTCTGCGAGACAGGGCGCCGGAATGAACGCTGAAGCTTTCTTT. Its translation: CASSSARQGAGMNAEAFF.

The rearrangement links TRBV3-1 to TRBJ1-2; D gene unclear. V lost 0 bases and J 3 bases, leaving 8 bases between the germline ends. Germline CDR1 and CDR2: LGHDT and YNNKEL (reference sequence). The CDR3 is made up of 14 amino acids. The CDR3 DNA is TGTGCCAGCAGCCAAGATCCGGGTGACTATGGCTACACCTTC. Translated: CASSQDPGDYGYTF.